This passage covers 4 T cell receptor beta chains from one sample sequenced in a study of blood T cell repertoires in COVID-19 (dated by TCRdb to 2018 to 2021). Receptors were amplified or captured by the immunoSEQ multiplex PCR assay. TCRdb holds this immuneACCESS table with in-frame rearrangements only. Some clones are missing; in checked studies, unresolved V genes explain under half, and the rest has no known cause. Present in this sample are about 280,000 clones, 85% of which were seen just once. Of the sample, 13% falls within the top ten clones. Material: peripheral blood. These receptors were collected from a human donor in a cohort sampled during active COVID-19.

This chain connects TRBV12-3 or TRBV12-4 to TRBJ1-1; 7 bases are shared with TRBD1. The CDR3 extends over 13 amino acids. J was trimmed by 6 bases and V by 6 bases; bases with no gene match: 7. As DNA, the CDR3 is TGTGCCAGCAGCAGACAGGGACGCGCTGAAGCTTTCTTT. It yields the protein CASSRQGRAEAFF.

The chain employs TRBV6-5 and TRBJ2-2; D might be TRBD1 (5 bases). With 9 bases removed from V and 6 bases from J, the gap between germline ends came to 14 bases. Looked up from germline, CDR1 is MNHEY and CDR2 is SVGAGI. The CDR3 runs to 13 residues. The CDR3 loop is CASRPQGSGELFF. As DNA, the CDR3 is TGTGCCAGTAGACCCCAGGGTTCCGGGGAGCTGTTTTTT.

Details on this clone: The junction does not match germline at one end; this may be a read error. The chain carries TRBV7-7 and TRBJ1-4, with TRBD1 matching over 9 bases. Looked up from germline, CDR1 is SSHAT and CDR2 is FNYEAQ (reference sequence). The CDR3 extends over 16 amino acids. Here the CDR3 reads CASSAKNRGPNEKLFF. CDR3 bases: TGTGCTAGCAGCGCTAAGAACAGGGGGCCTAATGAAAAACTGTTTTTT.

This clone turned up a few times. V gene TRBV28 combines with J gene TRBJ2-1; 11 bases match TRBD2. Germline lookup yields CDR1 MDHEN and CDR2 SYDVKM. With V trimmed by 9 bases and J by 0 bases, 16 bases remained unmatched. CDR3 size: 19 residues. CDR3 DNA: TGTGCCAGTTCTACCGGGGGACTAGCGGATCTCCACTCCTACAATGAGCAGTTCTTC. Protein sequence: CASSTGGLADLHSYNEQFF. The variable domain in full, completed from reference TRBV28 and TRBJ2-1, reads DVKVTQSSRYLVKRTGEKVFLECVQDMDHENMFWYRQDPGLGLRLIYFSYDVKMKEKGDIPEGYSVSREKKERFSLILESASTNQTSMYLCASSTGGLADLHSYNEQFFGPGTRLTVL.